The clone carrying this T cell receptor beta chain was seen ten or more times. The target antigen is unknown. These data originate in a study of identical twins. Notes on the study in general: The more abundant beta clonotypes in cord blood had fewer insertions, and memory repertoires did not show this.

TCRdb reanalysed the 5' RACE reads using MiXCR and keeps one entry per CDR3 protein. This table has some 590,000 distinct CDR3 sequences, 7.5% to 10% appearing once. Germline-derived CDR1 and CDR2 are MNHEY and SMNVEV (reference sequence). The CDR3 length is 18 residues. The J segment lost 5 bases and the V segment lost 0 bases, leaving 9 bases of the junction unmatched. A further study also used this sample, focusing on yellow fever vaccine responses in identical twins.

V gene TRBV27 combines with J gene TRBJ2-2; 10 positions agree with TRBD2. The receptor was isolated from a woman aged 18-30 years in good health. The specimen was PBMCs. The CDR3 is CASSLSFLAGVRTGELFF. CDR3 bases: TGTGCCAGCAGTTTATCTTTCCTAGCGGGAGTTCGGACCGGGGAGCTGTTTTTT.